These 31 T cell receptor beta chains came from one sample sequenced in a study of T cells after yellow fever vaccination. TCRdb re-analysed the 5' RACE reads in MiXCR, keeping a single row per CDR3 protein. Of approximately 550,000 distinct CDR3 sequences listed, about 19% are singletons. The sample here was PBMCs, taken 15 days after the yellow fever booster vaccination. These receptors were collected from a man aged 25 to 45 who received the YFV17D yellow fever vaccine.

In this sample, this clonotype turned up a few times. The chain couples TRBV6-6 to TRBJ2-1; D is ambiguous. Germline V CDR1 and CDR2: MNHNY, SVGAGI (reference sequence). V lost 11 bases and J 10 bases, leaving 18 bases between the germline ends. The CDR3 is 12 residues long. CDR3 in amino acids: CAVGDAVVEQFF. CDR3 nucleotides: TGTGCCGTTGGTGACGCAGTGGTAGAGCAGTTCTTC.

The J gene is TRBJ2-7, the V gene TRBV7-2, with D perhaps matching TRBD2 (7 bases). V was cut by 5 bases and J by 3 bases, with 17 bases left in between. CDR1 and CDR2 (germline): SGHTA, FQGNSA. The CDR3 loop spans 15 amino acids. The CDR3 DNA sequence: TGTGCCAGCAGCCCAACCGGCGGGGGCCACTACGAGCAGTACTTC. Residues: CASSPTGGGHYEQYF.

The sample holds a few counts of this clonotype. This rearrangement joins TRBV28 to TRBJ2-3; a possible D gene is TRBD2 (6 bases). Germline V gene sequence: CDR1 MDHEN, CDR2 SYDVKM. The CDR3 has 14 amino acids. Trimming removed 5 bases at V and 0 bases at J, with 9 bases between. This chain's CDR3 is CASSMTRSTDTQYF. The CDR3 DNA follows: TGTGCCAGCAGTATGACTAGAAGCACAGATACGCAGTATTTT.

This chain links TRBV12-1 with TRBJ2-7. TRBV12-1 is listed as a pseudogene. The CDR3 has 14 residues. CDR3 region: CASSSEPGAYEQYF. The DNA of the CDR3 is TGTGCCAGCAGCTCTGAGCCAGGAGCCTACGAGCAGTACTTC.

V is TRBV20-1 and J is TRBJ2-7; TRBD1 matches at 8 bases. The CDR3 consists of 13 residues. The V gene's germline CDR1 is DFQATT and CDR2 SNEGSKA (reference sequence). J gave up 9 bases and V 6 bases, and 13 bases lay outside the gene matches. CDR3 coding DNA: TGCAGTGCCCTCCCGGGACAGGAAAATTGGCAGTACTTC. Its translation is CSALPGQENWQYF.

This clonotype was observed a handful of times. CDR3 amino acids: CASSWSGWETQYF. The CDR3 nucleotides are TGTGCCAGCAGTTGGTCAGGGTGGGAGACCCAGTACTTC. V and J are TRBV27 and TRBJ2-5, with a weak D call TRBD1 (5 bases). The CDR3 runs 13 residues. V shed 4 bases and J shed 5 bases, with 11 bases lying between them. In germline, CDR1 is MNHEY, CDR2 SMNVEV (reference sequence).

In this sample, this clonotype turned up a few times. The CDR3: CASVSVLKGYNEQFF. DNA of the CDR3: TGTGCCAGCGTCTCAGTTCTCAAGGGCTACAATGAGCAGTTCTTC. V is TRBV5-8 and J is TRBJ2-1; no clear D gene. Germline-derived CDR1 and CDR2 are SGHTS and YDEGEE. CDR3 length: 15 amino acids. The V gene lost 7 bases and the J gene lost 3 bases, with 17 bases spanning the gap.

This clonotype was observed a handful of times. The gene calls are TRBV29-1 and TRBJ2-3; no definite D call. Germline V gives CDR1 SQVTM, CDR2 ANQGSEA. Trimming pared 3 bases from V and 2 bases from J, leaving 9 bases between. The CDR3 contains 13 residues. The CDR3 DNA reads TGCAGCGTTGATTTTGGGCACACAGATACGCAGTATTTT. Amino acids: CSVDFGHTDTQYF.

This chain links TRBV19 with TRBJ2-7, with D maybe TRBD1 (6 bases). V lost 10 bases and J 3 bases, leaving 16 bases between the germline ends. Per germline, CDR1 LNHDA and CDR2 SQIVND (reference sequence). This CDR3 has 13 amino acids. This CDR3 is CATQLGQNYEQYF. The DNA for the CDR3 is TGTGCCACCCAGCTAGGACAGAACTACGAGCAGTACTTC.

This rearrangement joins TRBV29-1 to TRBJ2-7; no clear D. The V and J ends lost 2 bases and 2 bases respectively, with 19 bases between them. The length of the CDR3 is 16 residues. Germline-derived CDR1 and CDR2 are SQVTM and ANQGSEA. CDR3 in amino acids: CSVEKVAARGTYEQYF. The DNA for the CDR3 is TGCAGCGTTGAAAAGGTGGCCGCTCGTGGGACCTACGAGCAGTACTTC.

This clonotype was counted a few times. The gene calls are TRBV3-1 and TRBJ2-1; unclear D gene. Germline loops: CDR1 LGHDT, CDR2 YNNKEL (reference sequence). V lost 1 base and J 10 bases, leaving 5 bases between the germline ends. The CDR3 contains 11 residues. The CDR3 nucleotides are TGTGCCAGCAGCCAAGTCGACGAGCAGTTCTTC. It encodes CASSQVDEQFF.

This chain joins TRBV7-2 and TRBJ2-7, with D possibly TRBD2 on 5 matching bases. The CDR3 loop spans 16 amino acids. CDR1 is SGHTA and CDR2 is FQGNSA in the germline V gene. Trimming left V 3 bases short and J 0 bases short, with 15 bases between. The CDR3: CASSLATRVVSYEQYF. CDR3 nucleotide sequence: TGTGCCAGCAGCTTGGCCACGCGGGTCGTCTCCTACGAGCAGTACTTC.

This chain uses TRBV29-1 with TRBJ2-2; D gene unclear. The V gene lost 4 bases and the J gene lost 3 bases, with 3 bases spanning the gap. Germline V CDR1 and CDR2: SQVTM, ANQGSEA. The CDR3 is made up of 11 amino acids. The CDR3 loop reads CSVGHTGELFF. The CDR3 nucleotides are TGCAGCGTTGGACACACCGGGGAGCTGTTTTTT.

This clonotype was recorded a few times. The chain employs TRBV20-1 and TRBJ2-2; D may be TRBD2 (6 bases). Deletions cut 2 bases from V and 5 bases from J, with 15 bases between. This CDR3 has 15 residues. Per germline, CDR1 DFQATT and CDR2 SNEGSKA (reference sequence). The CDR3 is CSARPGRAGTGELFF. The CDR3 coding sequence is TGCAGTGCTAGACCCGGTCGGGCGGGGACCGGGGAGCTGTTTTTT.

In this sample, this clonotype turned up a few times. The rearrangement links TRBV30 to TRBJ2-3; weak D call: TRBD1 (6 bases). Germline-derived CDR1 and CDR2 are GTSNPN and SVGIG (reference sequence). Trimming left V 0 bases short and J 5 bases short, with 9 bases between. The CDR3 sequence is 13 residues long. The CDR3 sequence: CAWSVGGRDTQYF. The CDR3 bases are TGTGCCTGGAGTGTTGGGGGCAGAGATACGCAGTATTTT.

This clonotype was found a few times. The chain carries TRBV7-6 and TRBJ2-7; D could derive from TRBD1 or TRBD2 (5 bases each). The V gene's germline CDR1 is SGHVS and CDR2 FNYEAQ. This CDR3 contains 13 residues. The germline V and J ends were trimmed by 1 base and 4 bases, with 8 bases remaining between them. This chain's CDR3 is CASSLGGEYEQYF. CDR3 nucleotides: TGTGCCAGCAGCTTAGGAGGGGAGTACGAGCAGTACTTC.

In this sample, this clonotype turned up a few times. The V and J genes are TRBV6-1 and TRBJ2-7; possibly TRBD1 for D (6 bases). Germline-derived CDR1 and CDR2 are MNHNS and SASEGT. The CDR3 is 16 residues long. Trimming removed 5 bases at V and 4 bases at J, with 21 bases between. CDR3 sequence (DNA): TGTGCCAGCAGTAATCACAGGGAACCTATTTCTTACGAGCAGTACTTC. Its protein product is CASSNHREPISYEQYF.

The chain joins TRBV5-1 to TRBJ2-7; TRBD1 might be the D (5 bases). V was shortened by 4 bases and J by 5 bases, with 16 bases between the two germline ends. In germline, CDR1 is SGHRS, CDR2 YFSETQ. CDR3 length: 14 amino acids. CDR3 nucleotides: TGCGCCAGCAGCGTAGGGGATCCAACCCACGAGCAGTACTTC. This encodes CASSVGDPTHEQYF.

To note about this clonotype: This likely comes from a read error, as the CDR3 has no conserved phenylalanine or tryptophan at its end. The chain carries TRBV5-6 and TRBJ2-5; D unresolved. Germline CDR1 SGHDT, CDR2 YYEEEE. This CDR3 is built from 17 residues. The ends were cut back, 0 bases at V and 3 bases at J, with 18 bases in the middle. The CDR3: CASSLVSRTLFKETQYS. CDR3 in DNA: TGTGCCAGCAGCTTGGTGAGTCGGACGCTATTTAAAGAGACCCAGTACTCC.

This clonotype was seen only a few times. The V gene is TRBV20-1, the J gene TRBJ2-4; D is unclear. Trimming took off 8 bases at V and 8 bases at J, with 22 bases between the two ends. The CDR3 consists of 14 residues. CDR1 is DFQATT, CDR2 SNEGSKA, per germline (reference sequence). The CDR3 is CSLTSRGKRDIQYF. Here the CDR3 DNA reads TGCAGTCTTACCTCTCGTGGGAAGAGAGACATTCAGTACTTC.

The chain joins TRBV20-1 to TRBJ2-5; D might be TRBD2 (5 bases). V was shortened by 1 base and J by 5 bases, with 23 bases between the two germline ends. The CDR3 runs 17 residues. Per the germline V gene, CDR1 is DFQATT and CDR2 is SNEGSKA (reference sequence). The CDR3 loop is CSARGAGERVEVETQYF. CDR3 nucleotide sequence: TGCAGTGCTAGAGGAGCCGGGGAGAGGGTTGAAGTCGAGACCCAGTACTTC.

This chain joins TRBV3-1 and TRBJ2-5; the match to TRBD2 covers 14 bases. CDR3 length: 16 residues. CDR1 is LGHDT, CDR2 YNNKEL, per germline (reference sequence). J lost 5 bases, V lost 3 bases, and 5 bases had no gene match. CDR3 in amino acids: CASSHRTSGRKETQYF. The CDR3 DNA follows: TGTGCCAGCAGCCACCGGACTAGCGGGAGGAAGGAGACCCAGTACTTC.

Here the CDR3 reads CASSYVRGEQYF. The CDR3 nucleotides read TGTGCCAGCAGTTATGTACGGGGCGAGCAGTACTTC. The chain uses TRBV6-5 and TRBJ2-7; D might be TRBD2 (5 bases). With 3 bases removed from V and 6 bases from J, the gap between germline ends came to 9 bases. The germline V gene has CDR1 MNHEY and CDR2 SVGAGI. This CDR3 has 12 amino acids.

This chain connects TRBV6-6 to TRBJ1-5; D not resolved. V was shortened by 8 bases and J by 7 bases, with 15 bases between the two germline ends. This CDR3 contains 13 residues. Germline CDR1 MNHNY, CDR2 SVGAGI (reference sequence). Here the CDR3 reads CASWARSGQPQHF. In nucleotides, the CDR3 is TGTGCCAGCTGGGCCAGGTCTGGGCAGCCCCAGCATTTT.

In its sample, this clonotype was seen a few times. This sequence joins TRBV12-3 or TRBV12-4 and TRBJ2-3; 8 bases line up with TRBD2. With V trimmed by 6 bases and J by 4 bases, 12 bases remained unmatched. This CDR3 contains 16 residues. CDR3 in amino acids: CASSASGGVWADTQYF. In DNA form, the CDR3 reads TGTGCCAGCAGCGCCTCGGGGGGGGTTTGGGCAGATACGCAGTATTTT.

This clonotype was seen a handful of times. This chain links TRBV10-1 with TRBJ2-7; weak D call: TRBD1 (6 bases). V was shortened by 7 bases and J by 1 base, with 14 bases between the two germline ends. CDR3 length equals 14 residues. Germline V CDR1 and CDR2: WNHNN, SYGVQD (reference sequence). CDR3 protein: CASTSQGWSYEQYF. In DNA form, the CDR3 reads TGCGCCAGCACCTCACAGGGTTGGTCCTACGAGCAGTACTTC.

On this clonotype itself: Its ends do not fully match the called genes, so a read error is possible. The chain joins TRBV12-3 or TRBV12-4 to TRBJ2-1; possible D gene TRBD2, 6 bases. This CDR3 spans 13 amino acids. The CDR3: CASTERAYSEQFF. Here the CDR3 DNA reads TGTGCCAGCACCGAGCGGGCCTACAGTGAGCAGTTCTTC.

This rearrangement joins TRBV15 to TRBJ2-1, with 8 bases fitting TRBD1. CDR1 LNHNV and CDR2 YYDKDF come from the germline V gene (reference sequence). The J segment lost 6 bases and the V segment lost 4 bases, leaving 8 bases of the junction unmatched. The CDR3 has 15 amino acids. The CDR3 region has the DNA TGTGCCACCAGCAAAGACAGGGGTCCGTTCAATGAGCAGTTCTTC. This encodes CATSKDRGPFNEQFF.

The chain couples TRBV6-2 or TRBV6-3 to TRBJ2-2; no firm D call. Trimming pared 3 bases from V and 6 bases from J, leaving 11 bases between. Per the germline V gene, CDR1 is MNHEY and CDR2 is SVGEGT. This CDR3 contains 14 residues. The CDR3 spells CASSYQRTAGELFF. CDR3 DNA: TGTGCCAGCAGTTATCAAAGGACGGCCGGGGAGCTGTTTTTT.

This clonotype was observed a few times. The genes are TRBV14 and TRBJ2-7; D gene unclear. V lost 3 bases and J lost 0, with 6 bases in between. The CDR3 length is 13 residues. CDR1 is SGHDN and CDR2 is FVKESK in the germline V gene. This CDR3 reads CASSHQSSYEQYF. The CDR3 nucleotides are TGTGCCAGCAGCCACCAGAGCTCCTACGAGCAGTACTTC.

The V call is TRBV30, the J call TRBJ1-6; perhaps TRBD1 as D (5 bases). This CDR3 has 14 residues. The V gene lost 2 bases and the J gene lost 6 bases, with 11 bases spanning the gap. From germline, CDR1 is GTSNPN and CDR2 SVGIG (reference sequence). CDR3 in DNA: TGTGCCTGGAGTAGTGGGGCCACTAATTCACCCCTCCACTTT. Translated, it gives CAWSSGATNSPLHF. The full variable domain, with the rest looked up from reference TRBV30 and TRBJ1-6, is SQTIHQWPATLVQPVGSPLSLECTVEGTSNPNLYWYRQAAGRGLQLLFYSVGIGQISSEVPQNLSASRPQDRQFILSSKKLLLSDSGFYLCAWSSGATNSPLHFGNGTRLTVT.